This TCR beta chain was sequenced during a study of blood T cell repertoires in COVID-19. From germline, CDR1 is LGHNA and CDR2 YSLEER. This CDR3 has 13 amino acids. V gave up 2 bases and J gave up 4 bases, with 7 bases separating them. This clone was detected only once. The table came from immunoSEQ multiplex PCR; TCRdb's copy has only in-frame clones and leaves some out. The sample holds a few hundred thousand clones; about 92% are singletons and the top ten take around 20%. For recovered donors of Cohort 3, there were two negative PCRs, clearance, or symptom resolution. The chain uses TRBV4-3 and TRBJ2-3; D is unresolved. The clonotype originates from a woman aged 30 to 39 who had recovered from COVID-19. Sequencing was performed on PBMCs or T cells enriched from blood (not recorded which). CDR3 nucleotides: TGCGCCAGCAGCCAAAACTCCCCAGATACGCAGTATTTT. Protein: CASSQNSPDTQYF.